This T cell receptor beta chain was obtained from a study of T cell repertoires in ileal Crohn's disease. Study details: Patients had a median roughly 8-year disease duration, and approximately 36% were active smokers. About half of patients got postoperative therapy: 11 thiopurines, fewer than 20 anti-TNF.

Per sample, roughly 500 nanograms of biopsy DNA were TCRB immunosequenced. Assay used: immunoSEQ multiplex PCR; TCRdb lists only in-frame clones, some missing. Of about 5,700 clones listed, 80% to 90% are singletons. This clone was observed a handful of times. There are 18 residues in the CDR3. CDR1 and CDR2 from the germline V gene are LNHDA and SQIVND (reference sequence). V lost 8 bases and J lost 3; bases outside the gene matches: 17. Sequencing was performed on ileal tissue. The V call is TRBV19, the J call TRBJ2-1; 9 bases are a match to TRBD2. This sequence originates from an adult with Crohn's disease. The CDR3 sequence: CASRPGRAGGGVYNEQFF. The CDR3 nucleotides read TGTGCCAGTCGCCCCGGGAGAGCGGGAGGAGGGGTCTACAATGAGCAGTTCTTC.